This TCR beta chain derives from a study of technical replicates of blood from four donors. TCRdb keeps only in-frame clones here, not all; method: immunoSEQ multiplex PCR. This sample has under 100,000 clones, with about 96% found just once. J was trimmed by 6 bases and V by 7 bases; bases with no gene match: 7. The CDR3 is 12 amino acids. Germline-derived CDR1 and CDR2 are GTSNPN and SVGIG (reference sequence). The sample was T cells isolated from PBMCs. The clonotype was recovered from a human donor in good health. The chain combines TRBV30 with TRBJ1-1; 8 bases are shared with TRBD1. The CDR3 reads CASHGQGSEAFF. The DNA for the CDR3 is TGTGCCTCCCACGGACAGGGATCTGAAGCTTTCTTT.